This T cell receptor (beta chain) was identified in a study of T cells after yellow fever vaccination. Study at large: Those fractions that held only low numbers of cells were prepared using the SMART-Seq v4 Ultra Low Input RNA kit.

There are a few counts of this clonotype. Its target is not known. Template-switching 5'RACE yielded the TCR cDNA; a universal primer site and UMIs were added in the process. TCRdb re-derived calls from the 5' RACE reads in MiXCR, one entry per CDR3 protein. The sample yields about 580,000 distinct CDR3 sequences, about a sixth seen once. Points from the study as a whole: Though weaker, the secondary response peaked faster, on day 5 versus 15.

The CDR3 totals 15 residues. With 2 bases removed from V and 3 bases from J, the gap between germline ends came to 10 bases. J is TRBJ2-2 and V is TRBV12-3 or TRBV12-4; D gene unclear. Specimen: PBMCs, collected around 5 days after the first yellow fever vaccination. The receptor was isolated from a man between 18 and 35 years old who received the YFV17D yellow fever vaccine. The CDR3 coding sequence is TGTGCCAGCAGTTTAAGGAAGGGTTACACCGGGGAGCTGTTTTTT. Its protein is CASSLRKGYTGELFF.